This TCR beta chain was captured by sequencing in a study of blood T cell repertoires in COVID-19. Profiled with immunoSEQ multiplex PCR; TCRdb holds only in-frame clones, not every one. The sample holds about 270,000 clones, 75% to 95% seen once. The germline V gene encodes CDR1 MDHEN and CDR2 SYDVKM. The CDR3 is 15 amino acids. The ends lost 6 bases at V and 4 bases at J; junction bases unmatched: 9. The chain links TRBV28 to TRBJ1-5, with 7 bases matching TRBD1. The sequence derives from a man in his forties who had been exposed to COVID-19. The sequenced sample was PBMCs or T cells enriched from blood (not recorded which). CDR3 bases: TGTGCCAGCAGCTACCAGGGGGGACCTAATCAGCCCCAGCATTTT. Encoded protein: CASSYQGGPNQPQHF. The entire variable domain, with the rest obtained from reference TRBV28 and TRBJ1-5, is as follows: DVKVTQSSRYLVKRTGEKVFLECVQDMDHENMFWYRQDPGLGLRLIYFSYDVKMKEKGDIPEGYSVSREKKERFSLILESASTNQTSMYLCASSYQGGPNQPQHFGDGTRLSIL.